This T cell receptor beta chain is from a study of blood T cell repertoires in COVID-19. Across the whole study: The cDNA or gDNA used as material had been derived from T cells, B-cell-depleted T cells, or PBMCs.

As processed by the authors: From reference gene primer amplification, estimates of nucleated cell counts were derived. Repertoires were generated with immunoSEQ multiplex PCR, while TCRdb's copy carries only in-frame clones and drops some. The V and J calls and the clone size are those of that table, but D and trimming were determined from the DNA. The repertoire holds 170,000 or so clones, with roughly nine tenths as singletons. This CDR3 comprises 13 residues. Per the germline V gene, CDR1 is LGHDT and CDR2 is YNNKEL (reference sequence). Trimming at V came to 2 bases and at J to 7 bases, leaving 2 bases not matched to a gene.

The sequenced material came from peripheral blood. The TCR originated in a man between 50 and 59 years old with acute or convalescent COVID-19. J is TRBJ2-1 and V is TRBV3-1 (or the pseudogene TRBV3-2); 7 bases map to TRBD2. The CDR3 sequence is CASSQSSGNEQFF. Here the CDR3 DNA reads TGTGCCAGCAGCCAATCTAGCGGAAATGAGCAGTTCTTC.